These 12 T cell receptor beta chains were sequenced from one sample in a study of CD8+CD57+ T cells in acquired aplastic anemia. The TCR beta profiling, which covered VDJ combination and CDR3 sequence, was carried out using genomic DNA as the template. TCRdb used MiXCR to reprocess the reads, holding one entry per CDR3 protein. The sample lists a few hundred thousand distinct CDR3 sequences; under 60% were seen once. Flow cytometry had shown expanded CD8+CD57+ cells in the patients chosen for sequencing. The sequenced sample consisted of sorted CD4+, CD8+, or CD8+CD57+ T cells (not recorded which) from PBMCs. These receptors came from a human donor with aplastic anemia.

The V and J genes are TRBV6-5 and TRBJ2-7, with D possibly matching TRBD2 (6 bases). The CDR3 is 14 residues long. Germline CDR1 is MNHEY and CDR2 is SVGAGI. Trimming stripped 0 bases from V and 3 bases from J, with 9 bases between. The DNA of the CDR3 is TGTGCCAGCAGTTACTCGAATAGCGGCTACGAGCAGTACTTC. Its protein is CASSYSNSGYEQYF.

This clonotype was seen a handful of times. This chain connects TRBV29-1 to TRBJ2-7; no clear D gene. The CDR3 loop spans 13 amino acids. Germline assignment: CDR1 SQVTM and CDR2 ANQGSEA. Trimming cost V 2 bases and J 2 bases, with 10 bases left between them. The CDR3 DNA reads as TGCAGCGTTGAAACGACGGGTACCTACGAGCAGTACTTC. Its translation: CSVETTGTYEQYF.

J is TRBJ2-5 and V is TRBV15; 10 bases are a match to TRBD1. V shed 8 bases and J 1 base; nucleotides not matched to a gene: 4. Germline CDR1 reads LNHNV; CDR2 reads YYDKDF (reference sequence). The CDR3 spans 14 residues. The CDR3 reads CATSGQGIQETQYF. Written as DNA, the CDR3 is TGTGCCACCTCGGGACAGGGGATCCAAGAGACCCAGTACTTC.

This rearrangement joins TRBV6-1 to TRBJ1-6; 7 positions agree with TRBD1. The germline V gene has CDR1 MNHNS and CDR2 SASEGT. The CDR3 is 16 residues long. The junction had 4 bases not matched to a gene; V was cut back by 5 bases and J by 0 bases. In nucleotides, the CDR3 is TGTGCCAGCAGTCCGACAGGGAGCTCCTATAATTCACCCCTCCACTTT. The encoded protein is CASSPTGSSYNSPLHF.

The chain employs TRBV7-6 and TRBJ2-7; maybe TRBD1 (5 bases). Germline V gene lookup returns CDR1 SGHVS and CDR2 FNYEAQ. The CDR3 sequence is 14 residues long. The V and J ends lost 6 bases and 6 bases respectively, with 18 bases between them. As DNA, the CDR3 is TGTGCCAGCAGACCGACAGACTCCTGCTCCGAGCAGTACTTC. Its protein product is CASRPTDSCSEQYF.

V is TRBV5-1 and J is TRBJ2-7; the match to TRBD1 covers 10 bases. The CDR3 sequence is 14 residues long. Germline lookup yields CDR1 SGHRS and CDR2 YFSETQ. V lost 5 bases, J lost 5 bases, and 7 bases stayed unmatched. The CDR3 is CASSGDRGVHEQYF. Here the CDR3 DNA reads TGCGCCAGCAGTGGGGACAGGGGAGTCCACGAGCAGTACTTC. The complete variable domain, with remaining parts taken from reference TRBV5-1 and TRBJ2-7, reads KAGVTQTPRYLIKTRGQQVTLSCSPISGHRSVSWYQQTPGQGLQFLFEYFSETQRNKGNFPGRFSGRQFSNSRSEMNVSTLELGDSALYLCASSGDRGVHEQYFGPGTRLTVT.

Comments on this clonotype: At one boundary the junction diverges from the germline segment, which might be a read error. Written as DNA, the CDR3 is TGTGCCAGCAGAGACCAACGGGGCAGCACAGATACGCAGTATTTT. It yields the protein CASRDQRGSTDTQYF. The chain employs TRBV5-1 and TRBJ2-3; D tentatively fits TRBD1 or TRBD2 (5 bases each). This CDR3 has 15 residues. CDR1 and CDR2 from the germline V gene are SGHRS and YFSETQ.

CDR3 protein: CASSRPGQGNTEAFF. The CDR3 DNA follows: TGTGCCAGCAGCCGACCGGGACAGGGGAACACTGAAGCTTTCTTT. The V and J genes are TRBV7-2 and TRBJ1-1; TRBD1 agrees at 9 bases. This CDR3 is 15 amino acids long. V was pared by 5 bases and J by 1 base, with 5 bases of the junction left unmatched. CDR1 SGHTA and CDR2 FQGNSA come from the germline V gene.

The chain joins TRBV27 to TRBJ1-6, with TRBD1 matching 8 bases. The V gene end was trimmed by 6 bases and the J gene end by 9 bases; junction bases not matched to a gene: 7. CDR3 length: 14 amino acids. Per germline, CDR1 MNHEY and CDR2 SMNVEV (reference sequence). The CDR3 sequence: CASRPGTGGSPLHF. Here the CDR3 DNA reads TGTGCCAGCAGACCGGGGACAGGCGGTTCACCCCTCCACTTT.

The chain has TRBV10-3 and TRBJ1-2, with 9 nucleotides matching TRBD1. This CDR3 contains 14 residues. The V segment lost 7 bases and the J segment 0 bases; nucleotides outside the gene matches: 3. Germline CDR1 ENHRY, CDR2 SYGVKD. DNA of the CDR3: TGTGCCATCACTAGGACAGGGGCTAACTATGGCTACACCTTC. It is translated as CAITRTGANYGYTF.

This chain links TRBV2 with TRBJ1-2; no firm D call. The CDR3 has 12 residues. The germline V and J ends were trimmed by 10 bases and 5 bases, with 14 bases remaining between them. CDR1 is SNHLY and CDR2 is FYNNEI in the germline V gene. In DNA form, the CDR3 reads TGTGCCAACCCAGACGGAAGATATGGCTACACCTTC. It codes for CANPDGRYGYTF. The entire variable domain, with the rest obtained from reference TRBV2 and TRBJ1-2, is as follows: EPEVTQTPSHQVTQMGQEVILRCVPISNHLYFYWYRQILGQKVEFLVSFYNNEISEKSEIFDDQFSVERPDGSNFTLKIRSTKLEDSAMYFCANPDGRYGYTFGSGTRLTVV.

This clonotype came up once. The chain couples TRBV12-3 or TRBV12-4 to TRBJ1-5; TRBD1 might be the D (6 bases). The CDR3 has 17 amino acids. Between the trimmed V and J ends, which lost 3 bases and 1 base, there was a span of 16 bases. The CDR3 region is CASSFYIAGASNQPQHF. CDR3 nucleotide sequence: TGTGCCAGCAGTTTTTATATTGCGGGGGCGAGCAATCAGCCCCAGCATTTT.